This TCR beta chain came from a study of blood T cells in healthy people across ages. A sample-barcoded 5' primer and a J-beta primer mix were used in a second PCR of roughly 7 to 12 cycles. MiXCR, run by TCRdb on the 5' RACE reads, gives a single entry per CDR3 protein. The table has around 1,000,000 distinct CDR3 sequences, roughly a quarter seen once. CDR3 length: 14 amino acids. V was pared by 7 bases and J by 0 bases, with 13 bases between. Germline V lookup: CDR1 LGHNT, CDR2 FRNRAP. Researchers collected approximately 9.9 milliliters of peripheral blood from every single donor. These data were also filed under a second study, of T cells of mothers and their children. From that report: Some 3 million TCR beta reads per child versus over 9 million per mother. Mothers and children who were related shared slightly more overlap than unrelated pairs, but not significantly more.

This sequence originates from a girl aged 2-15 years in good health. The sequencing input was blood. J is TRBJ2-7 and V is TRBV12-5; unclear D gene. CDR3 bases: TGTGCTAGTGCCCCTGGCGTTAGCTCCTACGAGCAGTACTTC. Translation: CASAPGVSSYEQYF.